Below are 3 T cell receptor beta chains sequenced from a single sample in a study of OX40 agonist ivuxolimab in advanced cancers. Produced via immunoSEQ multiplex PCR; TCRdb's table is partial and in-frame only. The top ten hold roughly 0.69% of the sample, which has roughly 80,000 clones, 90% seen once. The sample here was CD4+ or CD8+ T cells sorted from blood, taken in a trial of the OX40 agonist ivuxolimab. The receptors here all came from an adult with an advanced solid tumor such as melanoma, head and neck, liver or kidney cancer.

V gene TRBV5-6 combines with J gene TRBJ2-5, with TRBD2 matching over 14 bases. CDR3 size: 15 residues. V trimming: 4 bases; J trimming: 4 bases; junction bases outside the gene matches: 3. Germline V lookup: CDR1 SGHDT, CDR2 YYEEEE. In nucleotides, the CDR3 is TGTGCCAGCAGCACGGGACTAGCGGGAGTAGAGACCCAGTACTTC. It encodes CASSTGLAGVETQYF.

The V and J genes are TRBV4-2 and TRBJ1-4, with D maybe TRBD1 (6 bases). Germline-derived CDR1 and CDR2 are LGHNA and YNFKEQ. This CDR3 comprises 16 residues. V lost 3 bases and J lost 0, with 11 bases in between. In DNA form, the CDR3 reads TGTGCCAGCAGCCACACAGGGAGCGCAACTAATGAAAAACTGTTTTTT. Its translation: CASSHTGSATNEKLFF.

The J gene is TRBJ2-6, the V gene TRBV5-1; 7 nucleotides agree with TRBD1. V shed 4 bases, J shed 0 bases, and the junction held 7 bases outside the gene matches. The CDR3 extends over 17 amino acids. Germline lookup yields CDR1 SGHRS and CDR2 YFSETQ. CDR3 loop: CASSHLTGISGANVLTF. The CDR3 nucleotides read TGCGCCAGCAGCCATCTGACAGGGATCTCTGGGGCCAACGTCCTGACTTTC.